These T cell receptor beta chains were read from a single sample in a study of control samples from healthy donors and cancer patients. Some clones are missing from TCRdb's copy, which holds only in-frame ones; the method was immunoSEQ multiplex PCR. This table has 46,000 or so clones, about 92% appearing once. Sequences were obtained from PBMCs. The source of these receptors is a man under 40 with colorectal cancer. Each CDR3 is given with its conserved first and last residue. The D gene is left open where the match is weak. The listing skips clone size in some rows; elsewhere it reads once, few, many or a size class.

clone size: .; V gene: TRBV6-5; D gene: TRBD1; J gene: TRBJ2-3; CDR3 protein: CASSPGQGPDTQYF; CDR3 DNA: TGTGCCAGCAGCCCCGGACAGGGTCCAGATACGCAGTATTTT
clone size: medium-sized; V gene: TRBV4-1; D gene: .; J gene: TRBJ1-2; CDR3 protein: CASSQVGLANYGYTF; CDR3 DNA: TGCGCCAGCAGCCAAGTCGGCCTTGCTAACTATGGCTACACCTTC
clone size: .; V gene: TRBV7-9; D gene: TRBD2; J gene: TRBJ2-1; CDR3 protein: CASSQLAADYNEQFF; CDR3 DNA: TGTGCCAGCAGCCAACTAGCGGCTGACTACAATGAGCAGTTCTTC
clone size: .; V gene: TRBV5-6; D gene: .; J gene: TRBJ1-2; CDR3 protein: CASSLSPRGYTF; CDR3 DNA: TGTGCCAGCAGCTTGTCCCCCAGGGGCTACACCTTC
clone size: .; V gene: TRBV29-1; D gene: TRBD1; J gene: TRBJ2-7; CDR3 protein: CSAPIGQGGEQYF; CDR3 DNA: TGCAGCGCCCCCATAGGACAGGGAGGCGAGCAGTACTTC
clone size: .; V gene: TRBV14; D gene: .; J gene: TRBJ1-1; CDR3 protein: CASSQRQTNTEAFF; CDR3 DNA: TGTGCCAGCAGCCAAAGACAGACGAACACTGAAGCTTTCTTT
clone size: once; V gene: TRBV18; D gene: .; J gene: TRBJ1-5; CDR3 protein: CASSPPGGYTGNQPQHF; CDR3 DNA: TGTGCCAGCTCACCACCGGGCGGGTACACGGGCAATCAGCCCCAGCATTTT
clone size: .; V gene: TRBV12-5; D gene: .; J gene: TRBJ1-2; CDR3 protein: CASAPSGTREGMSYTF; CDR3 DNA: TGTGCTAGTGCCCCCTCGGGAACCAGGGAAGGAATGAGCTACACCTTC
clone size: .; V gene: TRBV24-1; D gene: .; J gene: TRBJ2-3; CDR3 protein: CATSDWVDGITDTQYF; CDR3 DNA: TGTGCCACCAGTGATTGGGTTGACGGAATCACAGATACGCAGTATTTT
clone size: .; V gene: TRBV12-3/TRBV12-4; D gene: TRBD1; J gene: TRBJ1-2; CDR3 protein: CASNPDRDYGYTF; CDR3 DNA: TGTGCCAGCAACCCCGACAGGGACTATGGCTACACCTTC
clone size: .; V gene: TRBV5-6; D gene: .; J gene: TRBJ2-7; CDR3 protein: CASSLPVPGYEQYF; CDR3 DNA: TGTGCCAGCAGCTTACCGGTCCCAGGGTACGAGCAGTACTTC
clone size: .; V gene: TRBV7-2; D gene: TRBD1; J gene: TRBJ1-6; CDR3 protein: CASSLTAGQAASPLHF; CDR3 DNA: TGTGCCAGCAGCTTAACCGCGGGACAGGCGGCTTCACCCCTCCACTTT
clone size: .; V gene: TRBV11-2; D gene: .; J gene: TRBJ2-2; CDR3 protein: CASSLVGRELFF; CDR3 DNA: TGTGCCAGCAGCTTAGTGGGGCGGGAGCTGTTTTTT
clone size: .; V gene: TRBV18; D gene: .; J gene: TRBJ1-3; CDR3 protein: CASSPPTGNTIYF; CDR3 DNA: TGTGCCAGCTCACCACCGACAGGAAACACCATATATTTT
clone size: once; V gene: TRBV12-3/TRBV12-4; D gene: .; J gene: TRBJ2-3; CDR3 protein: CASTNPGDTQYF; CDR3 DNA: TGTGCCAGCACCAATCCTGGAGATACGCAGTATTTT
clone size: .; V gene: TRBV19; D gene: .; J gene: TRBJ2-6; CDR3 protein: CASTLGLLGSGANVLTF; CDR3 DNA: TGTGCCAGTACTCTAGGCCTCCTCGGCTCTGGGGCCAACGTCCTGACTTTC
clone size: .; V gene: TRBV7-9; D gene: .; J gene: TRBJ1-4; CDR3 protein: CASSLGGSSNEKLFF; CDR3 DNA: TGTGCCAGCAGCTTAGGGGGCAGTTCTAATGAAAAACTGTTTTTT
clone size: once; V gene: TRBV7-9; D gene: .; J gene: TRBJ2-5; CDR3 protein: CASSVTPGPETQYF; CDR3 DNA: TGTGCCAGCAGCGTAACACCCGGCCCGGAGACCCAGTACTTC
clone size: .; V gene: TRBV4-3; D gene: .; J gene: TRBJ1-6; CDR3 protein: CASSQDTGSSPLHF; CDR3 DNA: TGCGCCAGCAGCCAAGATACCGGGAGTTCACCCCTCCACTTT
clone size: .; V gene: TRBV5-1; D gene: TRBD2; J gene: TRBJ2-7; CDR3 protein: CASSSLAGSSYEQYF; CDR3 DNA: TGCGCCAGCAGCTCTCTAGCGGGGAGCTCCTACGAGCAGTACTTC
clone size: .; V gene: TRBV5-1; D gene: .; J gene: TRBJ2-7; CDR3 protein: CASSSNLGYEQYF; CDR3 DNA: TGCGCCAGCAGCTCTAACTTGGGCTACGAGCAGTACTTC
clone size: .; V gene: TRBV24-1; D gene: .; J gene: TRBJ1-5; CDR3 protein: CATSPGDNQPQHF; CDR3 DNA: TGTGCCACCAGCCCAGGGGATAATCAGCCCCAGCATTTT
clone size: .; V gene: TRBV6-6; D gene: .; J gene: TRBJ1-5; CDR3 protein: CASSYSIAYSNQPQHF; CDR3 DNA: TGTGCCAGCAGTTACTCGATTGCTTATAGCAATCAGCCCCAGCATTTT
clone size: .; V gene: TRBV24-1; D gene: TRBD1; J gene: TRBJ2-7; CDR3 protein: CATSDTGTGGEQYF; CDR3 DNA: TGTGCCACCAGTGACACCGGGACAGGGGGCGAGCAGTACTTC
clone size: .; V gene: TRBV5-4; D gene: TRBD2; J gene: TRBJ2-3; CDR3 protein: CASSANSGSSGADTQYF; CDR3 DNA: TGTGCCAGCAGCGCGAATAGCGGGAGTAGCGGCGCAGATACGCAGTATTTT
clone size: .; V gene: TRBV3-1/TRBV3-2; D gene: .; J gene: TRBJ2-3; CDR3 protein: CASSGHRDNTDTQYF; CDR3 DNA: TGTGCCAGCAGCGGTCACCGGGATAACACAGATACGCAGTATTTT
clone size: .; V gene: TRBV5-1; D gene: .; J gene: TRBJ1-1; CDR3 protein: CASSFTGSNTEAFF; CDR3 DNA: TGCGCCAGCAGCTTCACAGGGTCAAACACTGAAGCTTTCTTT
clone size: .; V gene: TRBV18; D gene: TRBD1; J gene: TRBJ2-2; CDR3 protein: CASSPTGQVSITGELFF; CDR3 DNA: TGTGCCAGCTCACCAACTGGACAGGTTTCCATCACCGGGGAGCTGTTTTTT
clone size: .; V gene: TRBV6-6; D gene: .; J gene: TRBJ2-7; CDR3 protein: CASSYPGDSYEQYF; CDR3 DNA: TGTGCCAGCAGTTACCCGGGGGATTCCTACGAGCAGTACTTC
clone size: .; V gene: TRBV4-3; D gene: TRBD1; J gene: TRBJ2-7; CDR3 protein: CASSLYRGLPTYEQYF; CDR3 DNA: TGCGCCAGCAGCCTCTACAGGGGGCTCCCTACCTACGAGCAGTACTTC
clone size: .; V gene: TRBV24-1; D gene: .; J gene: TRBJ2-2; CDR3 protein: CATRPRMNTGELFF; CDR3 DNA: TGTGCCACCAGGCCTAGGATGAACACCGGGGAGCTGTTTTTT
clone size: .; V gene: TRBV5-4; D gene: TRBD1; J gene: TRBJ1-2; CDR3 protein: CASSFFRGPGYTF; CDR3 DNA: TGTGCCAGCAGCTTTTTCAGGGGGCCTGGCTACACCTTC
clone size: once; V gene: TRBV19; D gene: TRBD1; J gene: TRBJ1-2; CDR3 protein: CASSITPRDRVYGYTF; CDR3 DNA: TGTGCCAGTAGTATAACCCCCCGCGACAGGGTATATGGCTACACCTTC
clone size: .; V gene: TRBV12-3/TRBV12-4; D gene: TRBD1; J gene: TRBJ1-4; CDR3 protein: CASSDRGNEKLFF; CDR3 DNA: TGTGCCAGCTCGGACAGGGGTAATGAAAAACTGTTTTTT
clone size: once; V gene: TRBV9; D gene: TRBD1; J gene: TRBJ1-3; CDR3 protein: CASSATGGMTGNTIYF; CDR3 DNA: TGTGCCAGCAGCGCTACAGGGGGAATGACTGGAAACACCATATATTTT
clone size: .; V gene: TRBV3-1/TRBV3-2; D gene: .; J gene: TRBJ1-3; CDR3 protein: CASSHEPLSSGNTIYF; CDR3 DNA: TGTGCCAGCAGCCACGAACCCTTGAGCTCTGGAAACACCATATATTTT
clone size: .; V gene: TRBV27; D gene: .; J gene: TRBJ2-1; CDR3 protein: CASSLEGGDYNEQFF; CDR3 DNA: TGTGCCAGCAGTTTAGAGGGGGGAGACTACAATGAGCAGTTCTTC
clone size: few; V gene: TRBV6-5; D gene: TRBD1; J gene: TRBJ1-1; CDR3 protein: CASRLQGAVSAFF; CDR3 DNA: TGTGCCAGCAGGCTACAGGGGGCGGTCTCGGCTTTCTTT
clone size: .; V gene: TRBV28; D gene: .; J gene: TRBJ1-6; CDR3 protein: CATRLSSSYNSPLHF; CDR3 DNA: TGTGCCACCAGGCTTTCGAGCTCCTATAATTCACCCCTCCACTTT
clone size: .; V gene: TRBV27; D gene: .; J gene: TRBJ1-6; CDR3 protein: CASSLMAESPLHF; CDR3 DNA: TGTGCCAGCAGTTTAATGGCAGAATCACCCCTCCACTTT
clone size: .; V gene: TRBV12-2; D gene: .; J gene: TRBJ1-3; CDR3 protein: CASRLAQVRARSGNTIYF; CDR3 DNA: TGTGCAAGTCGCTTAGCGCAAGTCCGGGCAAGGTCTGGAAACACCATATATTTT
clone size: .; V gene: TRBV4-1; D gene: .; J gene: TRBJ1-1; CDR3 protein: CASSQEPALNTEAFF; CDR3 DNA: TGCGCCAGCAGCCAAGAACCGGCCCTGAACACTGAAGCTTTCTTT
clone size: .; V gene: TRBV7-2; D gene: TRBD1; J gene: TRBJ2-5; CDR3 protein: CASSSKGQGETQYF; CDR3 DNA: TGTGCCAGCAGCTCAAAGGGACAGGGGGAGACCCAGTACTTC
clone size: .; V gene: TRBV14; D gene: TRBD1; J gene: TRBJ2-2; CDR3 protein: CASSIRRGPANTGELFF; CDR3 DNA: TGTGCCAGCAGCATCCGCAGGGGGCCCGCGAACACCGGGGAGCTGTTTTTT
clone size: .; V gene: TRBV7-2; D gene: .; J gene: TRBJ1-3; CDR3 protein: CASGQGRGNTIYF; CDR3 DNA: TGTGCCAGCGGGCAGGGACGTGGAAACACCATATATTTT
clone size: .; V gene: TRBV5-1; D gene: TRBD1; J gene: TRBJ1-2; CDR3 protein: CASSFTGAGYGYTF; CDR3 DNA: TGCGCCAGCAGCTTCACAGGGGCAGGCTATGGCTACACCTTC
clone size: .; V gene: TRBV25-1; D gene: .; J gene: TRBJ2-3; CDR3 protein: CASSEWSETDTQYF; CDR3 DNA: TGTGCCAGCAGTGAATGGTCGGAGACAGATACGCAGTATTTT
clone size: .; V gene: TRBV11-3; D gene: .; J gene: TRBJ1-1; CDR3 protein: CASSLSMNTEAFF; CDR3 DNA: TGTGCCAGCAGCTTATCCATGAACACTGAAGCTTTCTTT
clone size: few; V gene: TRBV2; D gene: TRBD1; J gene: TRBJ2-1; CDR3 protein: CASSEDRGPFSYNEQFF; CDR3 DNA: TGTGCCAGCAGCGAAGACAGGGGCCCCTTCTCCTACAATGAGCAGTTCTTC
clone size: .; V gene: TRBV19; D gene: .; J gene: TRBJ1-2; CDR3 protein: CASSIGREKGYGYTF; CDR3 DNA: TGTGCCAGTAGTATAGGAAGGGAAAAGGGCTATGGCTACACCTTC
clone size: .; V gene: TRBV10-2; D gene: .; J gene: TRBJ1-1; CDR3 protein: CASREGANTEAFF; CDR3 DNA: TGCGCCAGCAGGGAGGGAGCGAACACTGAAGCTTTCTTT
clone size: .; V gene: TRBV29-1; D gene: .; J gene: TRBJ1-2; CDR3 protein: CSVEESALGGYGYTF; CDR3 DNA: TGCAGCGTTGAAGAATCGGCCTTAGGGGGCTATGGCTACACCTTC